Listed below are T cell receptor beta chains from one sample, sequenced in a study of shared clonotypes between healthy human individuals. Generated by immunoSEQ multiplex PCR, the TCRdb table keeps only in-frame clones and is missing some. Of almost 700,000 clones listed, 92% were seen once; the top ten hold roughly 22%. The sample consisted of naive CD8+ T cells sorted from blood. The receptor source for this set is a man aged 25 to 45 in good health. Both conserved end residues are part of each CDR3. Fields, in order: V gene, clone size, J gene, D gene, CDR3 protein, CDR3 DNA. A D gene is named only where the DNA matches it firmly. Part of the rows lack a size; the others show once, few, many or a class for expanded clones.

>TRBV15|.|TRBJ2-1|TRBD1
CATSGDRDSHNEQFF
TGTGCCACCAGCGGAGACCGGGACAGCCACAATGAGCAGTTCTTC
>TRBV11-1|.|TRBJ2-1|.
CASSGTGYRYYNEQFF
TGTGCCAGCAGCGGAACAGGGTATAGGTACTACAATGAGCAGTTCTTC
>TRBV7-9|.|TRBJ2-3|TRBD2
CASTSSGSGELTDTQYF
TGTGCCAGCACCTCATCCGGGAGCGGGGAACTTACAGATACGCAGTATTTT
>TRBV9|.|TRBJ2-1|TRBD2
CASSESGASYNEQFF
TGTGCCAGCAGCGAAAGCGGGGCCTCCTACAATGAGCAGTTCTTC
>TRBV19|few|TRBJ2-1|.
CASRVGGHEQFF
TGTGCCAGTAGGGTGGGGGGCCATGAGCAGTTCTTC
>TRBV7-6|.|TRBJ2-2|TRBD2
CASSKTSGDTGELFF
TGTGCCAGCAGCAAGACTAGCGGGGACACCGGGGAGCTGTTTTTT
>TRBV27|.|TRBJ2-7|TRBD2
CASSLLAASYEQYF
TGTGCCAGCAGTCTTCTAGCGGCCTCCTACGAGCAGTACTTC
>TRBV29-1|.|TRBJ2-1|TRBD2
CSARLAGGSYNEQFF
TGCAGCGCCCGACTAGCGGGAGGCTCCTACAATGAGCAGTTCTTC
>TRBV5-6|.|TRBJ1-5|.
CASSFGNQPQHF
TGTGCCAGCAGCTTTGGGAATCAGCCCCAGCATTTT
>TRBV4-3|.|TRBJ2-1|.
CASSQDHPGGGNHEQFF
TGCGCCAGCAGCCAAGATCATCCCGGGGGCGGGAATCATGAGCAGTTCTTC
>TRBV29-1|.|TRBJ2-7|TRBD2
CSALLAGSYEQYF
TGCAGCGCCCTACTAGCGGGCTCCTACGAGCAGTACTTC
>TRBV2|.|TRBJ1-5|.
CASSELGTQPQHF
TGTGCCAGCAGTGAACTGGGGACTCAGCCCCAGCATTTT
>TRBV6-1|.|TRBJ2-5|TRBD2
CASRYGLAGVETQYF
TGTGCCAGCAGATATGGACTAGCGGGAGTAGAGACCCAGTACTTC
>TRBV11-2|.|TRBJ2-7|TRBD1
CASSSGQGPYEQYF
TGTGCCAGCAGTTCCGGACAGGGCCCCTACGAGCAGTACTTC
>TRBV12-5|.|TRBJ1-2|.
CASGPGTAYGYTF
TGTGCTAGTGGCCCCGGGACCGCTTATGGCTACACCTTC
>TRBV6-4|once|TRBJ2-3|TRBD2
CASRGLAGVADTQYF
TGTGCCAGCAGGGGACTAGCGGGAGTTGCAGATACGCAGTATTTT
>TRBV7-8|.|TRBJ1-5|.
CASSSSRGGHQPQHF
TGTGCCAGCAGCTCCTCTAGGGGGGGGCATCAGCCCCAGCATTTT
>TRBV7-9|.|TRBJ2-2|.
CAGYTGELFF
TGCGCGGGGTACACCGGGGAGCTGTTTTTT
>TRBV15|.|TRBJ2-1|.
CATSSVESSYNEQFF
TGTGCCACCAGCAGTGTCGAAAGCTCCTACAATGAGCAGTTCTTC
>TRBV13|.|TRBJ2-1|.
CASSPGSVDNEQFF
TGTGCCAGCAGCCCGGGGTCCGTTGATAATGAGCAGTTCTTC
>TRBV7-9|.|TRBJ2-7|.
CASSFRDGYEQYF
TGTGCCAGCAGCTTCCGGGACGGCTACGAGCAGTACTTC
>TRBV4-2|.|TRBJ1-5|.
CASSQDQFLGEGGNQPQHF
TGTGCCAGCAGCCAAGATCAGTTCCTTGGGGAAGGCGGCAATCAGCCCCAGCATTTT
>TRBV27|.|TRBJ1-1|TRBD1
CASSLNPPGQGALGTEAFF
TGTGCCAGCAGTTTGAACCCCCCGGGACAGGGGGCGCTGGGCACTGAAGCTTTCTTT
>TRBV6-5|.|TRBJ1-1|.
CASTALGSNTEAFF
TGTGCCAGCACTGCCTTAGGCTCGAACACTGAAGCTTTCTTT
>TRBV9|.|TRBJ2-7|.
CASSVAREDEQYF
TGTGCCAGCAGCGTAGCCAGGGAGGACGAGCAGTACTTC
>TRBV5-1|.|TRBJ1-1|.
CASTPPGTNTEAFF
TGCGCCAGCACCCCTCCCGGGACGAACACTGAAGCTTTCTTT
>TRBV5-4|.|TRBJ2-5|.
CASSPWGVQETQYF
TGTGCCAGCAGCCCCTGGGGGGTTCAAGAGACCCAGTACTTC
>TRBV29-1|.|TRBJ2-3|TRBD2
CSVYLSGSTDTQYF
TGCAGCGTCTACCTTAGCGGGAGCACAGATACGCAGTATTTT
>TRBV4-3|.|TRBJ2-2|TRBD2
CASSQGLIAGVPNTGELFF
TGCGCCAGCAGCCAAGGGCTGATAGCGGGAGTCCCGAACACCGGGGAGCTGTTTTTT
>TRBV11-2|.|TRBJ2-7|.
CASSSQGQQYEQYF
TGTGCCAGCAGCTCCCAGGGGCAGCAATACGAGCAGTACTTC
>TRBV9|.|TRBJ1-2|.
CASSAAGGPYGYTF
TGTGCCAGCAGCGCCGCCGGGGGGCCCTATGGCTACACCTTC
>TRBV6-1|.|TRBJ2-3|TRBD2
CASSENLGLRTSGSTDTQYF
TGTGCCAGCAGTGAGAATCTCGGCCTTAGGACTAGCGGGAGCACAGATACGCAGTATTTT
>TRBV7-9|.|TRBJ2-3|TRBD2
CASSLGLAGGTDTQYF
TGTGCCAGCAGCTTAGGACTAGCGGGAGGGACAGATACGCAGTATTTT
>TRBV4-1|.|TRBJ2-7|.
CASSDELVYEQYF
TGCGCCAGCAGCGACGAGCTAGTCTACGAGCAGTACTTC
>TRBV6-5|.|TRBJ1-5|.
CASSYASGQPQHF
TGTGCCAGCAGTTACGCCTCGGGCCAGCCCCAGCATTTT
>TRBV7-9|.|TRBJ2-1|TRBD1
CASSHTGAGYNEQFF
TGTGCCAGCAGCCATACAGGGGCTGGGTACAATGAGCAGTTCTTC
>TRBV6-1|.|TRBJ2-7|.
CASRRRAYEQYF
TGTGCCAGCAGACGCAGGGCATACGAGCAGTACTTC
>TRBV7-8|.|TRBJ2-3|.
CASSQTGGQADTQYF
TGTGCCAGCAGCCAGACGGGCGGGCAGGCAGATACGCAGTATTTT
>TRBV9|.|TRBJ1-1|.
CASKRPGDVEAFF
TGTGCCAGCAAACGCCCCGGGGACGTTGAAGCTTTCTTT
>TRBV2|.|TRBJ1-1|.
CASSGSVGFTEAFF
TGTGCCAGCAGTGGTTCCGTGGGATTCACTGAAGCTTTCTTT
>TRBV9|.|TRBJ2-7|.
CASSGRLWGPYEQYF
TGTGCCAGCAGCGGGCGGTTGTGGGGACCCTACGAGCAGTACTTC
>TRBV7-9|.|TRBJ2-7|.
CASSFGDSTYEQYF
TGTGCCAGCAGCTTCGGAGACAGTACCTACGAGCAGTACTTC
>TRBV7-9|.|TRBJ2-1|.
CASSSNVDRYNEQFF
TGTGCCAGCAGCTCCAACGTCGACAGGTACAATGAGCAGTTCTTC
>TRBV4-1|.|TRBJ2-1|TRBD2
CASSQDPGLAGGEQFF
TGCGCCAGCAGCCAAGACCCGGGACTAGCGGGGGGGGAGCAGTTCTTC
>TRBV7-9|.|TRBJ2-1|.
CASSLPLLASDEQFF
TGTGCCAGCAGCTTACCCCTTTTGGCCTCCGATGAGCAGTTCTTC
>TRBV13|.|TRBJ2-7|TRBD1
CASSWTGLDYEQYF
TGTGCCAGCAGCTGGACAGGGTTGGACTACGAGCAGTACTTC
>TRBV27|.|TRBJ2-3|.
CASSLTRGIDTQYF
TGTGCCAGTTCCCTCACCCGGGGAATAGATACGCAGTATTTT